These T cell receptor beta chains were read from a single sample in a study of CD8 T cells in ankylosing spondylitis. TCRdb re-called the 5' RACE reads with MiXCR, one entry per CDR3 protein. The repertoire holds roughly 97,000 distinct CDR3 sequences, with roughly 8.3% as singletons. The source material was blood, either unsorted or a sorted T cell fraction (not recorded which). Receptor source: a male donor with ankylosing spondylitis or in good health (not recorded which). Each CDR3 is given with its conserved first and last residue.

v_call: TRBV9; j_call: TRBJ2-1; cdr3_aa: CASSVQGRNEQFF
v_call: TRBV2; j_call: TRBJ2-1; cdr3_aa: CASKLSSGPHEQFF
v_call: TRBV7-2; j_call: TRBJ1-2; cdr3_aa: CASSSQDYGYTF
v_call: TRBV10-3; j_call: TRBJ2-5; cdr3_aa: CAISGGGDQETQYF
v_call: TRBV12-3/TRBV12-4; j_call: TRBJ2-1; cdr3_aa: CASGFEGEQFF
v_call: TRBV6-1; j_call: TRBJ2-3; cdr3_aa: CASRSLLGGIADTQYF
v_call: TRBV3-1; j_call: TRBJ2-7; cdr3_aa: CASSQEGLRKSYEQYF
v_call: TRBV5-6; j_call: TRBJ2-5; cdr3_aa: CASSLTNSERNQYF
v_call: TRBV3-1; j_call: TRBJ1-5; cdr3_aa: CASSDRGWSNQPQHF
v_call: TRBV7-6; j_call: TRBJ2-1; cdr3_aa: CASSLRLAGANIRNEQFF
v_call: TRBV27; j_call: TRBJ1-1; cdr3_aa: CASSLLGARDTEAFF
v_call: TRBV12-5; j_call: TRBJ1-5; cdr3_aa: CASGLAGENQPQHF
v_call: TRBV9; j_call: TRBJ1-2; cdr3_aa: CTSNLDSSNGYTF
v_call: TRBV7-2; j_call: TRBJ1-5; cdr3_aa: CASSPSGPGQPQHF
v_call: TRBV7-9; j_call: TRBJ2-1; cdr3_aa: CASTPGTYSYNEQFF
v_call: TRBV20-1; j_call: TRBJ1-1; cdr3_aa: CSAGRNTEAFF
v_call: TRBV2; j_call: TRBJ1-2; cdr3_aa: CASSEEPRIGGLNYGYTF
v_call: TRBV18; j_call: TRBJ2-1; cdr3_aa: CASSSGLNEQFF
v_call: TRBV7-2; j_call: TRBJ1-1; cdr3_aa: CASSLYGLRASEAFF
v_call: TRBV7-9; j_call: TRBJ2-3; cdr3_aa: CASSLGEGAGTDTQYF
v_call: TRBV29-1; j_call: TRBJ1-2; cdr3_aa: CSAPGQGLRGYTF
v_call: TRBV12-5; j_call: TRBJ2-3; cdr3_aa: CASGPGLAASTDTQYF
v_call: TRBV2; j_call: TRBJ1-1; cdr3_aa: CASSERELLNTEAFF
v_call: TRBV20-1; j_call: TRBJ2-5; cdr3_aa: CSAWTSDETQYF
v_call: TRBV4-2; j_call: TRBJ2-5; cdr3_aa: CASSQEGILRQGRGETQYF
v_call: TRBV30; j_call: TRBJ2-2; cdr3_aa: CAWRKGTNTGELFF
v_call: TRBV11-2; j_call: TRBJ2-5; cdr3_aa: CASSLAALLAGEETQYF
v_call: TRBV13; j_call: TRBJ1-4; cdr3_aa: CASGNWASEKLFF
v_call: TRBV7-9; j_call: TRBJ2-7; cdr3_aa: CASSQTGEQYF
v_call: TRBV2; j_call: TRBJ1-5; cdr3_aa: CASSDLTGRQPQHF
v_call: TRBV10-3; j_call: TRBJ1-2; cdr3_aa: CAISESGVPFYGYTF
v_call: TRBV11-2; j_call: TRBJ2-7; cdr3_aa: CASSLDGTLYEQYF
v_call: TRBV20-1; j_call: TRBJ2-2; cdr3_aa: CSASRISGSNTGELFF
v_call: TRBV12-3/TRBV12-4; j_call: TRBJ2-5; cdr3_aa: CASSSDTPWTQYF
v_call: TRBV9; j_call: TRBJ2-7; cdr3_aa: CASSVDQGFYEQYF
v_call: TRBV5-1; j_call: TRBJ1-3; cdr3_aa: CASSLAAGGSGNTIYF
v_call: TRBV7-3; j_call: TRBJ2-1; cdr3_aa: CASSLQGPGSYNEQFF
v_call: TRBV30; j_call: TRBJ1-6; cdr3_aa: CAWRGGSSPPIPIHF
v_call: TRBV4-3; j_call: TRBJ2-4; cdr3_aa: CASSQGTGEAKNIQYF
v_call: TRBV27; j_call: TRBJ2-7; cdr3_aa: CYPPGLGSYEQYF
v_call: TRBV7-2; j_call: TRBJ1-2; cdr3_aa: CASSPPGGYDYTF
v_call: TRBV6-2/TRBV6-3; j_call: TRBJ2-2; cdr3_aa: CASSYYPGKNTGELFF
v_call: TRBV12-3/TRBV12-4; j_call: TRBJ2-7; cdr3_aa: CASSQEREASYEQYF
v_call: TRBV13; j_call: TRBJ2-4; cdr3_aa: CASSSRGNGAQNIQYF
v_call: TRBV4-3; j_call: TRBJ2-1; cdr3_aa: CASSQDGSYNEQFF
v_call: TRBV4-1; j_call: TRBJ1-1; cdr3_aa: CASSQDGDNTEAFF
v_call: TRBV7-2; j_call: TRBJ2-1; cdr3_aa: CASTGVGGHNEQFF
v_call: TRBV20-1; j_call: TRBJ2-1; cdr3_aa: CSARPSGVRGEQFF